Listed here are 5 T cell receptor beta chains from one sample, sequenced in a study of blood T cell repertoires in COVID-19. TCRdb's copy holds only in-frame clones and misses some; the assay was immunoSEQ multiplex PCR. This table has 140,000 to 150,000 clones, approximately 90% appearing once. The source material was PBMCs or T cells enriched from blood (not recorded which). The receptors shown here come from a woman in her thirties with acute COVID-19.

The rearrangement uses TRBV7-3 and TRBJ2-3; the match to TRBD2 covers 16 bases. The germline V gene encodes CDR1 SGHTA and CDR2 FQGTGA. The CDR3 has 18 amino acids. Trimming cost V 4 bases and J 2 bases; bases outside gene matches: 6. This CDR3 reads CASSSGLAGGPPTDTQYF. The CDR3 DNA reads TGTGCCAGCAGCTCGGGACTAGCGGGAGGGCCCCCCACAGATACGCAGTATTTT.

The gene calls are TRBV7-2 and TRBJ2-7; 7 bases fit TRBD1. The V gene's germline CDR1 is SGHTA and CDR2 FQGNSA. The CDR3 length is 14 residues. The V gene end was trimmed by 5 bases and the J gene end by 1 base; junction bases not matched to a gene: 5. As DNA, the CDR3 is TGTGCCAGCAGCAGAAACAGGGGATCCTACGAGCAGTACTTC. The encoded protein is CASSRNRGSYEQYF. Drawing the rest from reference TRBV7-2 and TRBJ2-7, the complete variable domain is GAGVSQSPSNKVTEKGKDVELRCDPISGHTALYWYRQSLGQGLEFLIYFQGNSAPDKSGLPSDRFSAERTGGSVSTLTIQRTQQEDSAVYLCASSRNRGSYEQYFGPGTRLTVT.

This chain uses TRBV9 with TRBJ2-3; 10 nucleotides align to TRBD2. The CDR3 spans 18 residues. Germline CDR1 and CDR2: SGDLS and YYNGEE. The V and J ends lost 4 bases and 1 base, in that order; junction bases with no gene match: 12. Here the CDR3 reads CASSSRGGTSGGTDTQYF. For the CDR3, the DNA is TGTGCCAGCAGCTCACGTGGGGGTACTAGCGGGGGCACAGATACGCAGTATTTT.

The V call is TRBV24-1, the J call TRBJ2-5; a weak D match, TRBD1 (5 bases). Germline values: CDR1 KGHDR, CDR2 SFDVKD. V lost 5 bases and J 1 base, leaving 16 bases between the germline ends. The CDR3 covers 16 residues. The CDR3 here is CATSGPREGVQETQYF. The CDR3 DNA is TGTGCCACCAGTGGGCCCCGTGAAGGGGTCCAAGAGACCCAGTACTTC.

The CDR3 nucleotides read TGTGCCAGCAGTAAGGAGGGGATTTCTGGAAACACCATATATTTT. Translation gives CASSKEGISGNTIYF. The V call is TRBV2, the J call TRBJ1-3; D may be TRBD1 (5 bases). With 5 bases removed from V and 1 base from J, the gap between germline ends came to 12 bases. CDR1 and CDR2 from the germline V gene are SNHLY and FYNNEI. The CDR3 is made up of 15 amino acids. Full variable domain (missing parts from reference TRBV2 and TRBJ1-3): EPEVTQTPSHQVTQMGQEVILRCVPISNHLYFYWYRQILGQKVEFLVSFYNNEISEKSEIFDDQFSVERPDGSNFTLKIRSTKLEDSAMYFCASSKEGISGNTIYFGEGSWLTVV.